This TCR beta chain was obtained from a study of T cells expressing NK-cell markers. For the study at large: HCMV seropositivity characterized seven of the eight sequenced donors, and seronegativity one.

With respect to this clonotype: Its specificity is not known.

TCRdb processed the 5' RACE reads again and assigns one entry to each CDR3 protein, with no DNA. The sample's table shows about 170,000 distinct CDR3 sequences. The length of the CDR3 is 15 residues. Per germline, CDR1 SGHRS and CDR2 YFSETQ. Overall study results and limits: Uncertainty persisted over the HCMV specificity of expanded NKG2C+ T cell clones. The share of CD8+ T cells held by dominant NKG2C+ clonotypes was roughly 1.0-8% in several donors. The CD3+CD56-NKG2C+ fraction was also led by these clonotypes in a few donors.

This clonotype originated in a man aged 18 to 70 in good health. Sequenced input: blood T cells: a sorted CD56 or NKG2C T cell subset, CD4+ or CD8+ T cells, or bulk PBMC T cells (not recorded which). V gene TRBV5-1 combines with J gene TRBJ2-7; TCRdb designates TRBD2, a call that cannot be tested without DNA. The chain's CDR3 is CASSLGGPPMNEQYF.